Listed here is a single T cell receptor (beta chain). Antigen: not known. This record comes from a study of cytotoxic CD8 clonotypes in ibrutinib-treated CLL. Deep sequencing aimed at 1 in 200,000 to 1 in 1 million T cells' resolution. Libraries were prepared by immunoSEQ multiplex PCR; TCRdb keeps only in-frame clonotypes and omits some of them. The data contain over 250,000 clones, around 69% of them singletons. Study conclusions and caveats: Clonality went up at the time of ibrutinib response, stayed stable in sustained remission, and later dropped back toward its baseline level at progression.

Germline assignment: CDR1 SGDLS and CDR2 YYNGEE. The length of the CDR3 is 16 residues. Deletions cut 4 bases from V and 3 bases from J, with 19 bases between. Sequencing used PBMCs, obtained at disease progression, from a patient treated with ibrutinib. This chain uses TRBV9 with TRBJ1-2; a weak D match, TRBD1 (5 bases). The TCR comes from a human donor with chronic lymphocytic leukemia. CDR3 nucleotides: TGTGCCAGCAGCTCTAGCCCCGCAGGGAAACACTATGGCTACACCTTC. This translates into CASSSSPAGKHYGYTF.